This T cell receptor beta chain originates from a study of cytomegalovirus exposure and HLA in healthy donors. Overall study results and limits: The later analysis indicated that the majority of CMV-associated TCR beta chains appeared HLA-restricted. The authors considered a cluster of highly shared sequence variants likely to be a sequencing artifact. Certain indistinguishable V segments, among them TRBV6-2 and TRBV6-3, were excluded.

The PCR made use of 60 Vbeta and 13 Jbeta primers. Authors' analysis steps: An analysis that came later counted roughly 87 million unique TCR beta chains, around 10 million shared. Profiling relied on immunoSEQ multiplex PCR, and the TCRdb table lists in-frame clones only, not all of them. V and J calls plus clone size are reproduced from that table; the DNA served to infer D and trimming. This sample carries more than 150,000 clones, about 85% of them seen once, and the ten largest clones take around 4%. Concerning this clone: Its target is unknown.

The CDR3 runs to 15 residues. Trimming cost V 2 bases and J 0 bases, with 12 bases left between them. Germline values: CDR1 SGDLS, CDR2 YYNGEE. This receptor was obtained from a man aged 50 or older in good health and CMV-seronegative. The sample comprised PBMCs. The rearrangement joins TRBV9 to TRBJ2-7; weak D call: TRBD1 (5 bases). CDR3 amino acids: CASSVGGADSYEQYF. Written as DNA, the CDR3 is TGTGCCAGCAGCGTGGGTGGGGCAGACTCCTACGAGCAGTACTTC.